This T cell receptor (beta chain) was captured by sequencing in a study of Ad26.COV2.S vaccination and SARS-CoV-2 variants. Regarding the study as a whole: While placebo recipients had lower spike-specific TCR breadth, vaccine recipients had more.

This sample's treatment: 15 to 20 received Ad26.COV2.S at low or high dose, single or two shots; about 5 received placebo; per-sample allocation not given. The samples were gathered on day 63 after the first injection of vaccine or placebo. As concerns this clone: Its target is not known.

Libraries were prepared by immunoSEQ multiplex PCR; TCRdb keeps only in-frame clonotypes and omits some of them. The sample holds around 370,000 clones, around 84% seen once. The CDR3 is made up of 15 amino acids. CDR1 and CDR2 from the germline V gene are MNHEY and SMNVEV (reference sequence). V lost 7 bases and J lost 0, with 14 bases in between. The input for sequencing was peripheral blood, taken in a trial of Ad26.COV2.S vaccine versus placebo. The J gene is TRBJ2-3, the V gene TRBV27; tentatively, D is TRBD2 (6 bases). The source of this sequence is a person aged 18-60 years who received the Ad26.COV2.S COVID-19 vaccine or a placebo. DNA of the CDR3: TGTGCCAGCACGTGGGGGGACCGAAGCACAGATACGCAGTATTTT. Protein: CASTWGDRSTDTQYF.